What follows are 7 T cell receptor beta chains derived from one specimen sequenced in a study of T cell responses to AZD1222 COVID-19 vaccine. Clones were read by immunoSEQ multiplex PCR, and TCRdb kept only the in-frame ones, dropping some. The top ten clones hold roughly 5% of a sample with roughly 100,000 clones, about 93% of them seen once. Sequencing used peripheral blood, obtained on day 0 of AZD1222 vaccination. The source is an adult in good health.

The count of this clone is one. This chain joins TRBV5-4 and TRBJ2-6; D gene uncertain. Germline lookup yields CDR1 SGHNT and CDR2 YYREEE (reference sequence). Trimming took off 2 bases at V and 4 bases at J, with 10 bases between the two ends. The CDR3 has 15 residues. The CDR3 sequence: CASSFLPAGANVLTF. In DNA, the CDR3 is TGTGCCAGCAGCTTCCTGCCGGCCGGGGCCAACGTCCTGACTTTC.

The V gene is TRBV7-2, the J gene TRBJ2-7; TRBD2 agrees at 12 bases. Germline V lookup: CDR1 SGHTA, CDR2 FQGNSA. The CDR3 spans 16 residues. V shed 5 bases, J shed 2 bases, and the junction held 7 bases outside the gene matches. The CDR3 nucleotides read TGTGCCAGCAGCCCCTCTAGCGGGAGGGTTCCCTACGAGCAGTACTTC. This encodes CASSPSSGRVPYEQYF.

This clone has only one observation. The V gene is TRBV11-2, the J gene TRBJ2-7; 7 bases map to TRBD1. The length of the CDR3 is 15 residues. CDR1 is SGHAT and CDR2 is FQNNGV in the germline V gene. V was clipped by 6 bases and J by 0 bases; unmatched bases: 8. The DNA of the CDR3 is TGTGCCAGCAGTCGACAGGGAATAAACTCCTACGAGCAGTACTTC. Translated: CASSRQGINSYEQYF.

The chain couples TRBV7-2 to TRBJ2-1; no clear D gene. The length of the CDR3 is 15 residues. CDR1 is SGHTA, CDR2 FQGNSA, per germline. The germline V and J ends were trimmed by 1 base and 3 bases, with 10 bases remaining between them. CDR3 nucleotide sequence: TGTGCCAGCAGCTTAGAAATCCTATACTACAATGAGCAGTTCTTC. Translating it yields CASSLEILYYNEQFF.

The chain is built from TRBV28 and TRBJ2-3, with a weak D call TRBD1 (5 bases). The germline CDR1 and CDR2 sequences are MDHEN and SYDVKM. The CDR3 is 16 residues long. V lost 2 bases and J 1 base, leaving 13 bases between the germline ends. The CDR3 nucleotides are TGTGCCAGCAGTTTAGCCCTGGGGCAGGGCACAGATACGCAGTATTTT. Translated: CASSLALGQGTDTQYF.

This sequence joins TRBV20-1 and TRBJ1-5, with TRBD1 as a possible D gene (6 bases). This CDR3 contains 13 residues. The germline V and J ends were trimmed by 3 bases and 6 bases, with 12 bases remaining between them. Germline V CDR1 and CDR2: DFQATT, SNEGSKA (reference sequence). The CDR3 spells CSASPGGGQPQHF. CDR3 bases: TGCAGTGCTAGTCCCGGGGGCGGTCAGCCCCAGCATTTT.

The CDR3: CASSQEGVGQPQHF. The CDR3 DNA is TGTGCCAGCAGCCAAGAAGGGGTAGGTCAGCCCCAGCATTTT. This chain joins TRBV3-1 (or the pseudogene TRBV3-2) and TRBJ1-5; possible D gene TRBD1, 5 bases. CDR3 size: 14 residues. V lost 0 bases, J lost 6 bases, and 9 bases lay in between. Germline V gives CDR1 LGHDT, CDR2 YNNKEL (reference sequence).